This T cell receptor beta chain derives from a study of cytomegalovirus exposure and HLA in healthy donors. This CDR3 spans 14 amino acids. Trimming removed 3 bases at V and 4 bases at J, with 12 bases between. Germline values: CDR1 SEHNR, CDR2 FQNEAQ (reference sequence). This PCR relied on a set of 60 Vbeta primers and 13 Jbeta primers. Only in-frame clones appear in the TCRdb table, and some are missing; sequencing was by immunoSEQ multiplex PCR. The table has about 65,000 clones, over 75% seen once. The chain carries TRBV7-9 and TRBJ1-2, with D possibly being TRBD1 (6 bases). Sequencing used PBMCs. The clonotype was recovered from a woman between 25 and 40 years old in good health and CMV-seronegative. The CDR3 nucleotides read TGTGCCAGCAGCTTGCAGGGGATCGCCTATGGCTACACCTTC. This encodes CASSLQGIAYGYTF.